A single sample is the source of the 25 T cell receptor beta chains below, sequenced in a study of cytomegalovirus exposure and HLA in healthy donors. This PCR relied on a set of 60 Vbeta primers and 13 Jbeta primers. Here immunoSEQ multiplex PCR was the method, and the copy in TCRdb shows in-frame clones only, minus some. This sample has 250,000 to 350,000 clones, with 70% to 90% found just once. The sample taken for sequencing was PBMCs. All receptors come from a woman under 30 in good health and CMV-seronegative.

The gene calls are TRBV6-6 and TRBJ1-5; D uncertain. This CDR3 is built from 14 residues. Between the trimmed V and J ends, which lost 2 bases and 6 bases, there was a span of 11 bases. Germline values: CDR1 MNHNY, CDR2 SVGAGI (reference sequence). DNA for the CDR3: TGTGCCAGCAGTTACCACGGTTCGGGTCAGCCCCAGCATTTT. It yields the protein CASSYHGSGQPQHF.

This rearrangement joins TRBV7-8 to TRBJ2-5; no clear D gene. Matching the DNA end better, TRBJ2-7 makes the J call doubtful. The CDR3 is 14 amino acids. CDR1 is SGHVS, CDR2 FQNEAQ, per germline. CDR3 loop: CASSLASTTYEQYF. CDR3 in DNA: TGTGCCAGCAGCTTAGCCTCCACCACCTACGAGCAGTACTTC.

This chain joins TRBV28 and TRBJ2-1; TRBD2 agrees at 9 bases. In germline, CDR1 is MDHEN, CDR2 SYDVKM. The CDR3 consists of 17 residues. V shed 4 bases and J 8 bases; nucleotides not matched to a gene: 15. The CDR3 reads CASSSSSGSGGIYEQFF. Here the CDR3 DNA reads TGTGCCAGCAGTTCCTCCAGTGGCAGCGGGGGGATCTATGAGCAGTTCTTC.

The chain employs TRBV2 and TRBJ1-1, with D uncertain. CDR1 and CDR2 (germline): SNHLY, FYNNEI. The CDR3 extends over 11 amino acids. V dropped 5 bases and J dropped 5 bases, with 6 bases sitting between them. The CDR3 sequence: CASSPMTEAFF. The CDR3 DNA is TGTGCCAGCAGTCCAATGACTGAAGCTTTCTTT.

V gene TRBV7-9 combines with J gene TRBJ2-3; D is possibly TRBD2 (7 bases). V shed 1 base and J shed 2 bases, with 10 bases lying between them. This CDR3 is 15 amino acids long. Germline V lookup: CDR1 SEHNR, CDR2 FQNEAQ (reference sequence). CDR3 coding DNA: TGTGCCAGCAGCTTAGTGCGGGGGCCCACAGATACGCAGTATTTT. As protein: CASSLVRGPTDTQYF.

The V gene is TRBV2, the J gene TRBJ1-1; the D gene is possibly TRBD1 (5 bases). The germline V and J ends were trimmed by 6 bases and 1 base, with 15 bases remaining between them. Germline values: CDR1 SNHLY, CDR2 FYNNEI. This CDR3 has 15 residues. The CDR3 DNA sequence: TGTGCCAGCAGAGGGGTGGGGGGGAAGAACACTGAAGCTTTCTTT. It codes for CASRGVGGKNTEAFF.

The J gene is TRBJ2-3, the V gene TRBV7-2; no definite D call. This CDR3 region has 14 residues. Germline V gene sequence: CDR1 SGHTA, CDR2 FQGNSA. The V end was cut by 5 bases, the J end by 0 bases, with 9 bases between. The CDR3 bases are TGTGCCAGCAGCCCCTTCCGTAGCACAGATACGCAGTATTTT. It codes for CASSPFRSTDTQYF.

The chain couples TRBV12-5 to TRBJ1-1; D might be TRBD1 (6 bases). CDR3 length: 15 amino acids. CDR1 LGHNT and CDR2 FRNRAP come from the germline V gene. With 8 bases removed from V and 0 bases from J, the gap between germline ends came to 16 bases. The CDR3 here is CASTRRDTMNTEAFF. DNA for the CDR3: TGTGCTAGTACCCGAAGGGACACAATGAACACTGAAGCTTTCTTT. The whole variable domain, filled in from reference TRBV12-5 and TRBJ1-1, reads DARVTQTPRHKVTEMGQEVTMRCQPILGHNTVFWYRQTMMQGLELLAYFRNRAPLDDSGMPKDRFSAEMPDATLATLKIQPSEPRDSAVYFCASTRRDTMNTEAFFGQGTRLTVV.

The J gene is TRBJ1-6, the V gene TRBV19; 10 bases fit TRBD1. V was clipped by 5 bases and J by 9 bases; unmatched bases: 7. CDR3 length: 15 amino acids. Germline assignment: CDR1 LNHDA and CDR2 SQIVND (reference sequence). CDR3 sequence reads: CASSGGTGVSSPLHF. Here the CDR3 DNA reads TGTGCCAGTAGTGGCGGGACAGGGGTTAGTTCACCCCTCCACTTT.

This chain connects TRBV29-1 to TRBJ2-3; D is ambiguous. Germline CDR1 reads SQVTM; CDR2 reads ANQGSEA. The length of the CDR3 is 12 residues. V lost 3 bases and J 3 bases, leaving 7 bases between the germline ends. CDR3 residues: CSVDPGTDTQYF. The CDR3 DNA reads TGCAGCGTTGACCCCGGGACAGATACGCAGTATTTT.

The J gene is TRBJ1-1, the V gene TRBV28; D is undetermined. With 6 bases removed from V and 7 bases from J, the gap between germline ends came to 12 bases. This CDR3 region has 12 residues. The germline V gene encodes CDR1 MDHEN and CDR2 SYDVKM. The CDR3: CASRVTTHEAFF. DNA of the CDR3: TGTGCCAGCAGGGTTACAACACATGAAGCTTTCTTT.

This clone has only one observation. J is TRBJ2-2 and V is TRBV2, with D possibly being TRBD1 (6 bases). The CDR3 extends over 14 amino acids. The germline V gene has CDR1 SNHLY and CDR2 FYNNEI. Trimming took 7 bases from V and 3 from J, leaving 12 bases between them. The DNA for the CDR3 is TGTGCCAGCAACTGGGGGCCGGACACCGGGGAGCTGTTTTTT. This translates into CASNWGPDTGELFF.

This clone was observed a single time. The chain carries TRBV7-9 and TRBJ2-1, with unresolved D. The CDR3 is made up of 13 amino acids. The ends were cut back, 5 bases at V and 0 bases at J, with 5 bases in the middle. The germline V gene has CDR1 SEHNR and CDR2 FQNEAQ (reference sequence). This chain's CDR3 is CASSPSSYNEQFF. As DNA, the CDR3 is TGTGCCAGCAGCCCGAGCTCCTACAATGAGCAGTTCTTC.

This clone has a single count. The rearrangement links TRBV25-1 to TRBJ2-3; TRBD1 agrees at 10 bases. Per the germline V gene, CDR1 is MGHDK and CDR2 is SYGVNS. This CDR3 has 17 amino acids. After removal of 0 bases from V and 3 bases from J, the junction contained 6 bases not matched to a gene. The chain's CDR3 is CASSEYLGTGATDTQYF. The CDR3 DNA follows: TGTGCCAGCAGTGAATATCTTGGGACAGGGGCGACAGATACGCAGTATTTT.

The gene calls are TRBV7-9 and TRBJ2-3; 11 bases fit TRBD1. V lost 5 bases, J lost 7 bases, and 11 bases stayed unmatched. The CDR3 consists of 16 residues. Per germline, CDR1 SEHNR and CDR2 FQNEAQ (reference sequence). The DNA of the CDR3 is TGTGCCAGCAGCCCCAGCGGGACAGGGGGATTGAATACGCAGTATTTT. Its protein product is CASSPSGTGGLNTQYF.

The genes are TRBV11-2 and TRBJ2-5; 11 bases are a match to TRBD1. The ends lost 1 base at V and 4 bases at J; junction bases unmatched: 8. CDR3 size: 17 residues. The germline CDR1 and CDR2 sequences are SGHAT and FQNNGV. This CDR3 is CASSLGGGQGAGETQYF. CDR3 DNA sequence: TGTGCCAGCAGCTTAGGGGGTGGACAGGGGGCGGGAGAGACCCAGTACTTC.

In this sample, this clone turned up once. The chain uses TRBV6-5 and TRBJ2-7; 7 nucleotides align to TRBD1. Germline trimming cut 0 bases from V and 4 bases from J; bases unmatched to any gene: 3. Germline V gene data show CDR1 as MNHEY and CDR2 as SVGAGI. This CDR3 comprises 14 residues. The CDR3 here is CASSYSARGYEQYF. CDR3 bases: TGTGCCAGCAGTTACTCGGCCAGGGGGTACGAGCAGTACTTC.

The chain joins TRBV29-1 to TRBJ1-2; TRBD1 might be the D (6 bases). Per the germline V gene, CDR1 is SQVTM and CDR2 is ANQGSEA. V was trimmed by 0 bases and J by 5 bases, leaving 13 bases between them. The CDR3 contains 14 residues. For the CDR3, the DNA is TGCAGCGTTGAAGAGGAACAGGGCGGGTATGGCTACACCTTC. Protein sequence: CSVEEEQGGYGYTF.

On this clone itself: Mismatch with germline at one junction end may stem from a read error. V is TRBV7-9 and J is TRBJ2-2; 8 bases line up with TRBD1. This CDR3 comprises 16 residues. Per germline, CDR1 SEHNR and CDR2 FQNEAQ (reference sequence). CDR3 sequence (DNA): TGTTCCAGCAGCTTCTCGGGACAGGCGAACACCGGGGAGCTGTTTTTT. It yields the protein CSSSFSGQANTGELFF. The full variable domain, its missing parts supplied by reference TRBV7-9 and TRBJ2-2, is DTGVSQNPRHKITKRGQNVTFRCDPISEHNRLYWYRQTLGQGPEFLTYFQNEAQLEKSRLLSDRFSAERPKGSFSTLEIQRTEQGDSAMYLCSSSFSGQANTGELFFGEGSRLTVL.

The CDR3 DNA reads TGTGCCAGCAGCTCCGGGACAGAGCCTAACTATGGCTACACCTTC. Its translation is CASSSGTEPNYGYTF. The chain joins TRBV7-2 to TRBJ1-2; 7 bases align to TRBD1. The CDR3 is made up of 15 amino acids. Germline V gene data show CDR1 as SGHTA and CDR2 as FQGNSA. The trim removed 4 bases at V and 0 bases at J, leaving 5 bases unmatched.

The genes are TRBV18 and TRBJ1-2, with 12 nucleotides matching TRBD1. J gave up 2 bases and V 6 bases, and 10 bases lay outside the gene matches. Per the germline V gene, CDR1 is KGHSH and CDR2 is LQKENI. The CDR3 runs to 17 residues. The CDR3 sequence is CASSPGKGTGGNYGYTF. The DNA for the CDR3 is TGTGCCAGCTCCCCAGGGAAGGGGACAGGGGGCAACTATGGCTACACCTTC.

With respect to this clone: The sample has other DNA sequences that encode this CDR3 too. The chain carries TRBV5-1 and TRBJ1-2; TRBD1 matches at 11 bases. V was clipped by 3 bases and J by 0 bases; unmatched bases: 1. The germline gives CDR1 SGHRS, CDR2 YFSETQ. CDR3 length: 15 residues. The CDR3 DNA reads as TGCGCCAGCAGCTCGGGACAGGGGGCTAACTATGGCTACACCTTC. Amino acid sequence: CASSSGQGANYGYTF.

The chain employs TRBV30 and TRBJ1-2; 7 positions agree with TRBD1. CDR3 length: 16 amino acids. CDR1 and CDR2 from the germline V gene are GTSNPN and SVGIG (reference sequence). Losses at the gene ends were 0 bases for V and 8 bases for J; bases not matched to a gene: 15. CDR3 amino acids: CAWSVVRGNFRIGYTF. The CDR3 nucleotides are TGTGCCTGGAGTGTGGTCAGGGGGAACTTCCGTATCGGCTACACCTTC.

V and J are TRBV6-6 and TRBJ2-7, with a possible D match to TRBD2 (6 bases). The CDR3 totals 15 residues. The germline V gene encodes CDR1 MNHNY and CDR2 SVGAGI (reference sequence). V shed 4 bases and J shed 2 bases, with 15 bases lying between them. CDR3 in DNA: TGTGCCAGCAGTTTGGGGGGAACTGGGACCTACGAGCAGTACTTC. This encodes CASSLGGTGTYEQYF.

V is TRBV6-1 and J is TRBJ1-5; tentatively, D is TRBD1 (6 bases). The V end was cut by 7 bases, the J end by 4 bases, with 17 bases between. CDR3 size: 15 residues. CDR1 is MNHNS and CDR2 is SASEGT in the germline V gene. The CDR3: CASTRGGGSNQPQHF. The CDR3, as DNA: TGTGCCAGCACCAGAGGGGGGGGGTCAAATCAGCCCCAGCATTTT.